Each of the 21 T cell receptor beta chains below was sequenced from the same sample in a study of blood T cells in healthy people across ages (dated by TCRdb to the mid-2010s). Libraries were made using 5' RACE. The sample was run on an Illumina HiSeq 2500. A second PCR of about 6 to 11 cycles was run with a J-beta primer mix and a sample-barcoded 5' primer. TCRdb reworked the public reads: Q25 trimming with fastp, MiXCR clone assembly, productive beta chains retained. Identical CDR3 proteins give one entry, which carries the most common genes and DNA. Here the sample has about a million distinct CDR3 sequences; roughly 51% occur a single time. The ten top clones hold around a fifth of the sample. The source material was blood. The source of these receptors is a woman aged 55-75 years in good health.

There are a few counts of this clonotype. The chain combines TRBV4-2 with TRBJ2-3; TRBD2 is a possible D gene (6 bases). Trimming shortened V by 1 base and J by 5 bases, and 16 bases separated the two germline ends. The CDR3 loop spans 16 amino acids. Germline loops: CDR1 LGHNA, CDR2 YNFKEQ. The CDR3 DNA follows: TGTGCCAGCAGCCAAGTGGTAGCGGTAAGGGGAGATACGCAGTATTTT. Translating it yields CASSQVVAVRGDTQYF.

The CDR3 coding sequence is TGCGCCAGCAGCCGGCCGACGGAGACCCAACATGAGCAGTACTTC. This gives the protein CASSRPTETQHEQYF. The gene calls are TRBV4-1 and TRBJ2-4, with D unresolved. Germline V gene lookup returns CDR1 MGHRA and CDR2 YSYEKL. This CDR3 has 15 amino acids. With 4 bases removed from V and 13 bases from J, the gap between germline ends came to 23 bases.

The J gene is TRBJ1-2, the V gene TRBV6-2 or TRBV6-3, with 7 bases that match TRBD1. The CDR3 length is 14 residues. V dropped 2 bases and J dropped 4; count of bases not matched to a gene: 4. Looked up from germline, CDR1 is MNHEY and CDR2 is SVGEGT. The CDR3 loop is CASSYPTGAYGYTF. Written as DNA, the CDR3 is TGTGCCAGCAGTTACCCTACAGGGGCCTATGGCTACACCTTC.

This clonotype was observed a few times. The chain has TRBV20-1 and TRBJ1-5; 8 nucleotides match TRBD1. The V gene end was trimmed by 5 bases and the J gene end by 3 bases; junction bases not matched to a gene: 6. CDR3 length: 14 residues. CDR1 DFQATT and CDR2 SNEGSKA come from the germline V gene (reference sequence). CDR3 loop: CSASGTGLNQPQHF. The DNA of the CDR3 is TGCAGTGCTTCCGGGACAGGACTCAATCAGCCCCAGCATTTT.

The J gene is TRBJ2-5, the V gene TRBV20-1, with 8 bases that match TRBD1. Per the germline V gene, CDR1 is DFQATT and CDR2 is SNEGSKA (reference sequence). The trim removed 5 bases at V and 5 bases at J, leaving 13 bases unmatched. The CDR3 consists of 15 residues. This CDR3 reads CSAESGTGGFETQYF. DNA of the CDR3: TGCAGTGCTGAATCCGGGACAGGAGGATTCGAGACCCAGTACTTC.

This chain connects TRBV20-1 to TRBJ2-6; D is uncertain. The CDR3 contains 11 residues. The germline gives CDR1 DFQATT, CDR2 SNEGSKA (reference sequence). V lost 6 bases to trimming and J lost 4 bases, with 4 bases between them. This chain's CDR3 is CSAQGANVLTF. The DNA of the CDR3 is TGCAGTGCGCAAGGGGCCAACGTCCTGACTTTC.

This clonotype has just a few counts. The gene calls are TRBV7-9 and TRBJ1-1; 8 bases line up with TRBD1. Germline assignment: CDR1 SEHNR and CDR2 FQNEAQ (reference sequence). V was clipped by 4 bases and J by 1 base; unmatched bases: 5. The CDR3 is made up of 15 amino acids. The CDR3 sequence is CASSSYGQGNTEAFF. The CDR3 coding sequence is TGTGCCAGCAGCTCCTATGGACAGGGGAACACTGAAGCTTTCTTT.

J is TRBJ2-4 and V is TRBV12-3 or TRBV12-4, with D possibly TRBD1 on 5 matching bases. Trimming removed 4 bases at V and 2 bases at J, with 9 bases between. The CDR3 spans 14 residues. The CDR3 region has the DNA TGTGCCAGCAGTTGGACAAATACCAAAAACATTCAGTACTTC. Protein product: CASSWTNTKNIQYF.

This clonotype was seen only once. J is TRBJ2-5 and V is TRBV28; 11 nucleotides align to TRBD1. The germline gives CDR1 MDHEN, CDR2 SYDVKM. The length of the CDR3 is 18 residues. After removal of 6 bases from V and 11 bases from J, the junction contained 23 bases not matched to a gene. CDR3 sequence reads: CASSPGTGGGHSYNEQYF. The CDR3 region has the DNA TGTGCCAGCAGCCCCGGGACAGGGGGGGGACACTCCTACAATGAGCAGTACTTC.

The CDR3 sequence: CASSYLGTSGFTQYF. CDR3 in DNA: TGTGCCAGCAGTTACTTGGGGACTAGCGGGTTTACGCAGTATTTT. This chain uses TRBV6-5 with TRBJ2-3; 12 bases agree with TRBD2. The CDR3 is 15 residues long. Germline V gene data show CDR1 as MNHEY and CDR2 as SVGAGI. The V gene end was trimmed by 1 base and the J gene end by 8 bases; junction bases not matched to a gene: 4.

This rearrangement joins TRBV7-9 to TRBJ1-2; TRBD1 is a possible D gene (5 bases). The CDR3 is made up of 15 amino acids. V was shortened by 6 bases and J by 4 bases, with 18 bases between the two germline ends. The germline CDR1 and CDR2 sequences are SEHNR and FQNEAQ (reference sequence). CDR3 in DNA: TGTGCCAGCAGAGACACTGCGGGACGGAGCTATGGCTACACCTTC. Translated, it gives CASRDTAGRSYGYTF.

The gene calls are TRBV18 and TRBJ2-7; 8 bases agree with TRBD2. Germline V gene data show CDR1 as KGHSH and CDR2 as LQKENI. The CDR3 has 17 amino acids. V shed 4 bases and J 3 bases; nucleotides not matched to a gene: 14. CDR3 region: CASSLRGGLAGRYEQYF. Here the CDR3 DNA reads TGTGCCAGCTCACTCCGGGGGGGTCTAGCGGGCCGCTACGAGCAGTACTTC.

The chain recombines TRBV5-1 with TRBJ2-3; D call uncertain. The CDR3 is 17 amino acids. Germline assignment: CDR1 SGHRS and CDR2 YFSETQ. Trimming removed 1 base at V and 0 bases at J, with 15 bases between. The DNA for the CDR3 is TGCGCCAGCAGCTTGATGGCAGACCCAACTAGCACAGATACGCAGTATTTT. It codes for CASSLMADPTSTDTQYF.

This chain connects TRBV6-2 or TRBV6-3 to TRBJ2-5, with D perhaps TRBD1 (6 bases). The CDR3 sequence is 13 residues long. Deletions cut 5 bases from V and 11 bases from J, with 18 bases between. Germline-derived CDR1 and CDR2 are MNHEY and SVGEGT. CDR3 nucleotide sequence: TGTGCCAGCAGTAGGGGACAATACAATGAGCAGTACTTC. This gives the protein CASSRGQYNEQYF.

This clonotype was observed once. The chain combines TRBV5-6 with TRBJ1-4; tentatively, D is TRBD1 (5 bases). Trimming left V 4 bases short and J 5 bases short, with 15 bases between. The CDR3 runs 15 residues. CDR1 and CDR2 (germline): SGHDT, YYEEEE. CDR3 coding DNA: TGTGCCAGCAGCCGGCATCGGGACGGGAATGAAAAACTGTTTTTT. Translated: CASSRHRDGNEKLFF. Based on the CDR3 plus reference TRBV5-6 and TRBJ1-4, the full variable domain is DAGVTQSPTHLIKTRGQQVTLRCSPKSGHDTVSWYQQALGQGPQFIFQYYEEEERQRGNFPDRFSGHQFPNYSSELNVNALLLGDSALYLCASSRHRDGNEKLFFGSGTQLSVL.

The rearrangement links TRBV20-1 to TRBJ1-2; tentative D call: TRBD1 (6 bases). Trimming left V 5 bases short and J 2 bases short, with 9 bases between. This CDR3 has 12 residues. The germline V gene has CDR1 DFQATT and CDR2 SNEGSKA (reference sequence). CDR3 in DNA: TGCAGTGCTCCCGACAGGAACTATGGCTACACCTTC. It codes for CSAPDRNYGYTF.

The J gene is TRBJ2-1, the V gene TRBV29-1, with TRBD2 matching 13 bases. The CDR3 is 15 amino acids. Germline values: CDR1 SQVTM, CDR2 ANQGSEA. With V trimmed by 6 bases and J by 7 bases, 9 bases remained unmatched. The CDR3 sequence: CSVLRLAGGRNEQFF. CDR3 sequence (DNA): TGCAGCGTCCTACGACTAGCGGGGGGACGGAATGAGCAGTTCTTC.

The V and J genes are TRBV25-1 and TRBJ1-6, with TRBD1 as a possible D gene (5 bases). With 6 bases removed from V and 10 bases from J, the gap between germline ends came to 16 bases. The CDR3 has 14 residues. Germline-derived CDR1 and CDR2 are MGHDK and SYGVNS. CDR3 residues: CASSRGPGRSPLHF. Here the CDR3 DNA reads TGTGCCAGCAGCCGGGGACCCGGACGGTCACCCCTCCACTTT.

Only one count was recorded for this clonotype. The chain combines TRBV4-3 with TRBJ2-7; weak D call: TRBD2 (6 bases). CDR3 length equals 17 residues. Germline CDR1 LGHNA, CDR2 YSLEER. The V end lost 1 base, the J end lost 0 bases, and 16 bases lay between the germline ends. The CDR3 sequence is CASSQGLAVGSSYEQYF. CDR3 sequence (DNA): TGCGCCAGCAGCCAAGGATTAGCGGTGGGGAGCTCCTACGAGCAGTACTTC.

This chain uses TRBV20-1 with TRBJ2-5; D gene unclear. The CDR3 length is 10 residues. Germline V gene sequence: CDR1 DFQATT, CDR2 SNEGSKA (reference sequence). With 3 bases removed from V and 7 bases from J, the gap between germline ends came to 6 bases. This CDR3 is CSASFGTQYF. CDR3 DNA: TGCAGTGCTAGTTTTGGGACCCAGTACTTC.

CDR3 sequence: CASMPWVGVEQYF. The DNA for the CDR3 is TGTGCCAGCATGCCTTGGGTAGGGGTCGAGCAGTACTTC. The chain combines TRBV5-5 with TRBJ2-7; D may be TRBD1 (5 bases). The CDR3 runs 13 residues. Trimming left V 6 bases short and J 6 bases short, with 16 bases between. Germline V gene lookup returns CDR1 SGHKS and CDR2 YYEKEE (reference sequence).